The 2 T cell receptor beta chains below all came from one sample that was sequenced in a study of T cell responses to AZD1222 COVID-19 vaccine. Assay used: immunoSEQ multiplex PCR; TCRdb lists only in-frame clones, some missing. This sample carries some 200,000 clones, approximately 90% of them seen once, and the ten largest clones take around 3.6%. Sequencing was performed on peripheral blood, taken 28 days after the second AZD1222 dose. These receptors came from an adult who received the AZD1222 COVID-19 vaccine.

This clone was recorded once. V gene TRBV7-9 combines with J gene TRBJ2-1, with a possible D match to TRBD1 (7 bases). CDR3 length equals 16 residues. The V gene's germline CDR1 is SEHNR and CDR2 FQNEAQ (reference sequence). Trimming pared 5 bases from V and 5 bases from J, leaving 19 bases between. Here the CDR3 DNA reads TGTGCCAGCAGCCCCAGGGGGGCCCATTTCAACAATGAGCAGTTCTTC. This translates into CASSPRGAHFNNEQFF. Supplemented by reference TRBV7-9 and TRBJ2-1, the full variable domain reads DTGVSQNPRHKITKRGQNVTFRCDPISEHNRLYWYRQTLGQGPEFLTYFQNEAQLEKSRLLSDRFSAERPKGSFSTLEIQRTEQGDSAMYLCASSPRGAHFNNEQFFGPGTRLTVL.

The rearrangement joins TRBV5-1 to TRBJ2-7; no clear D. CDR1 and CDR2 from the germline V gene are SGHRS and YFSETQ. The CDR3 has 14 residues. V was shortened by 2 bases and J by 2 bases, with 11 bases between the two germline ends. The CDR3 spells CASSFEALTYEQYF. The CDR3 DNA sequence: TGCGCCAGCAGCTTTGAGGCACTTACCTACGAGCAGTACTTC. Together with reference TRBV5-1 and TRBJ2-7, the CDR3 gives the full variable domain: KAGVTQTPRYLIKTRGQQVTLSCSPISGHRSVSWYQQTPGQGLQFLFEYFSETQRNKGNFPGRFSGRQFSNSRSEMNVSTLELGDSALYLCASSFEALTYEQYFGPGTRLTVT.